The next 11 T cell receptor beta chains were all read from a single sample in a study of blood T cell repertoires in COVID-19 (dated by TCRdb to the early 2020s). Libraries were prepared through the immunoSEQ multiplex PCR assay. The table was pulled from immuneACCESS by TCRdb, which kept in-frame rearrangements only. Such tables lose some clones; where checked, under half of the loss comes from unresolved V genes, and the rest has no known cause. Within this sample are under 150,000 clones, with about four fifths of them counted one time only. The ten top clones hold roughly 20% of the sample. Sequencing used peripheral blood. These receptor sequences come from an older man with acute or convalescent COVID-19.

The gene calls are TRBV3-1 (or the pseudogene TRBV3-2) and TRBJ2-3; TRBD2 aligns across 9 bases. The ends lost 1 base at V and 4 bases at J; junction bases unmatched: 0. The CDR3 spans 14 residues. Germline CDR1 LGHDT, CDR2 YNNKEL (reference sequence). This CDR3 reads CASSQVAGADTQYF. In nucleotides, the CDR3 is TGTGCCAGCAGCCAAGTAGCGGGGGCAGATACGCAGTATTTT.

A note on this clone: Different DNA sequences within this sample yield the same CDR3. V and J are TRBV5-1 and TRBJ2-7, with D unresolved. V shed 4 bases and J shed 0 bases, with 8 bases lying between them. The CDR3 totals 13 residues. Germline V gene lookup returns CDR1 SGHRS and CDR2 YFSETQ. The CDR3 region is CASSLDNSYEQYF. CDR3 in DNA: TGCGCCAGCAGCCTAGATAACTCCTACGAGCAGTACTTC.

V gene TRBV6-2 or TRBV6-3 combines with J gene TRBJ1-6; the D gene is possibly TRBD1 (6 bases). The V gene lost 5 bases and the J gene lost 9 bases, with 17 bases spanning the gap. CDR3 length equals 15 residues. Germline CDR1 MNHEY, CDR2 SVGEGT. CDR3 in amino acids: CASSAWTDLGSPLHF. The CDR3 region has the DNA TGTGCCAGCAGTGCATGGACAGATCTCGGTTCACCCCTCCACTTT.

This clone appeared a few times. The chain links TRBV10-3 to TRBJ2-7; D uncertain. Germline V CDR1 and CDR2: ENHRY, SYGVKD. Trimming shortened V by 3 bases and J by 1 base, and 4 bases separated the two germline ends. The CDR3 spans 12 residues. The CDR3 DNA reads TGTGCCATCAGTGACAGTTCCTACGAGCAGTACTTC. As protein: CAISDSSYEQYF.

The rearrangement joins TRBV2 to TRBJ2-2; no definite D call. CDR3 length equals 14 residues. V was clipped by 4 bases and J by 4 bases, with 10 bases between them. The germline gives CDR1 SNHLY, CDR2 FYNNEI. The CDR3 DNA reads TGTGCCAGCAGTGGTCACAGTATCACCGGGGAGCTGTTTTTT. It yields the protein CASSGHSITGELFF.

This chain links TRBV3-1 (or the pseudogene TRBV3-2) with TRBJ2-5; weak D call: TRBD1 (5 bases). Germline loops: CDR1 LGHDT, CDR2 YNNKEL (reference sequence). The CDR3 sequence is 12 residues long. V lost 6 bases, J lost 7 bases, and 12 bases lay in between. Written as DNA, the CDR3 is TGTGCCAGCAGTCGACCCCAGGGGACCCAGTACTTC. Protein: CASSRPQGTQYF.

The genes are TRBV5-1 and TRBJ2-3; D ambiguous. Deletions cut 1 base from V and 2 bases from J, with 11 bases between. The V gene's germline CDR1 is SGHRS and CDR2 YFSETQ. There are 15 residues in the CDR3. The CDR3 protein is CASSLSTTLTDTQYF. The DNA for the CDR3 is TGCGCCAGCAGCTTGAGTACTACACTCACAGATACGCAGTATTTT.

This sequence joins TRBV10-3 and TRBJ2-7, with TRBD1 identical over 10 bases. Germline V gives CDR1 ENHRY, CDR2 SYGVKD. CDR3 length: 15 amino acids. With 3 bases clipped from V and 4 bases from J, the junction kept 6 bases outside the gene matches. The CDR3 coding sequence is TGTGCCATCAGTGACTCGGGACAGGGGCTATACGAGCAGTACTTC. This translates into CAISDSGQGLYEQYF.

V gene TRBV5-1 combines with J gene TRBJ2-3; 10 bases match TRBD1. This CDR3 region has 15 residues. CDR1 is SGHRS and CDR2 is YFSETQ in the germline V gene. V was clipped by 5 bases and J by 4 bases; unmatched bases: 7. The CDR3: CASSSTGGRADTQYF. The CDR3 nucleotides are TGCGCCAGCAGTTCGACAGGGGGCCGGGCAGATACGCAGTATTTT. Variable domain in full (rest from reference TRBV5-1 and TRBJ2-3): KAGVTQTPRYLIKTRGQQVTLSCSPISGHRSVSWYQQTPGQGLQFLFEYFSETQRNKGNFPGRFSGRQFSNSRSEMNVSTLELGDSALYLCASSSTGGRADTQYFGPGTRLTVL.

V usage is TRBV27 and J usage is TRBJ1-6, with D perhaps matching TRBD1 (5 bases). Germline values: CDR1 MNHEY, CDR2 SMNVEV (reference sequence). Trimming removed 3 bases at V and 13 bases at J, with 10 bases between. The CDR3 contains 12 residues. The CDR3 nucleotides are TGTGCCAGCAGTTTTAGCGGGGACCCCCTCCACTTT. Amino acids: CASSFSGDPLHF.

The V call is TRBV5-4, the J call TRBJ2-6; TRBD2 might be the D (5 bases). V lost 4 bases and J 0 bases, leaving 14 bases between the germline ends. CDR1 SGHNT and CDR2 YYREEE come from the germline V gene (reference sequence). The CDR3 covers 17 residues. CDR3 protein: CASSHPDSNSGANVLTF. The DNA for the CDR3 is TGTGCCAGCAGCCATCCGGACTCAAACTCTGGGGCCAACGTCCTGACTTTC.